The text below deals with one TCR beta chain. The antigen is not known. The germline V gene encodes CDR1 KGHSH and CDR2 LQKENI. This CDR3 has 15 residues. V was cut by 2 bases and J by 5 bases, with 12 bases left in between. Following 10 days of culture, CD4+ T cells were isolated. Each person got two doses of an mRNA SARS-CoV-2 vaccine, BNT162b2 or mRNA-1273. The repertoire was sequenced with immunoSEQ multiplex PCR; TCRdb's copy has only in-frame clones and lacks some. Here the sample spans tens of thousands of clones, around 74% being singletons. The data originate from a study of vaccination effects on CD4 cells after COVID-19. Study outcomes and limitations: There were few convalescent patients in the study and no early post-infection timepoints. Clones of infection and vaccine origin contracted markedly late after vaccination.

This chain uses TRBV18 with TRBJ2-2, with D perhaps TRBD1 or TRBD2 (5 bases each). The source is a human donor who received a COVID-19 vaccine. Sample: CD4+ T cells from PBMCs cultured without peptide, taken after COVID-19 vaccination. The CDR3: CASSPGGSGTGELFF. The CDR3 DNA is TGTGCCAGCTCACCAGGGGGATCAGGGACCGGGGAGCTGTTTTTT.